Sequencing of this TCR beta chain was carried out in a study of T cell responses to AZD1222 COVID-19 vaccine. The study, taken as a whole, reports: The donor cohort was predominantly white British with a female majority, and clonal diversity may have been underestimated.

Note on this clone: The target antigen is unknown.

The assay was immunoSEQ multiplex PCR, and TCRdb's table has in-frame clones only and misses some. The sample holds 150,000 to 200,000 clones, roughly 94% seen once. Germline CDR1 MNHEY, CDR2 SVGAGI. Unmatched junction bases numbered 5, after V lost 2 bases and J lost 7 bases. The CDR3 extends over 14 amino acids. The analysis combined second doses at about 4 or about 12 weeks. This sequence joins TRBV6-5 and TRBJ1-2; 9 nucleotides line up with TRBD1. The source material was peripheral blood, sampled 28 days after the second AZD1222 dose. The TCR was taken from an adult who received the AZD1222 COVID-19 vaccine. In DNA, the CDR3 is TGTGCCAGCAGTTACGGACAGGGGATAAGTGGCTACACCTTC. Its protein product is CASSYGQGISGYTF.